These 10 T cell receptor beta chains share one sample of origin, sequenced in a study of cytomegalovirus exposure and HLA in healthy donors. Primers included in the PCR were 60 Vbeta and 13 Jbeta primers. The method was immunoSEQ multiplex PCR; TCRdb's version includes in-frame clones alone and lacks a portion of them. The table lists roughly 220,000 clones, roughly 75% of them singletons. The sample was PBMCs. All receptors derive from a woman in her 30s in good health and CMV-seronegative.

This clone turned up a few times. The chain joins TRBV30 to TRBJ2-5, with 8 bases fitting TRBD1. The CDR3 extends over 13 amino acids. Trimming at V came to 0 bases and at J to 4 bases, leaving 1 base not matched to a gene. Germline V gene lookup returns CDR1 GTSNPN and CDR2 SVGIG (reference sequence). CDR3 in amino acids: CAWSVTGGETQYF. CDR3 in DNA: TGTGCCTGGAGTGTAACAGGGGGAGAGACCCAGTACTTC.

The chain carries TRBV7-3 and TRBJ1-1; 7 nucleotides line up with TRBD1. The germline V gene encodes CDR1 SGHTA and CDR2 FQGTGA. The CDR3 covers 15 residues. V was clipped by 5 bases and J by 1 base; unmatched bases: 7. CDR3: CASSASGTENTEAFF. CDR3 nucleotide sequence: TGTGCCAGCAGCGCATCCGGGACAGAGAACACTGAAGCTTTCTTT. The full variable domain, completed using reference TRBV7-3 and TRBJ1-1, is GAGVSQTPSNKVTEKGKYVELRCDPISGHTALYWYRQSLGQGPEFLIYFQGTGAADDSGLPNDRFFAVRPEGSVSTLKIQRTERGDSAVYLCASSASGTENTEAFFGQGTRLTVV.

This chain joins TRBV9 and TRBJ1-1, with a weak D call TRBD1 (5 bases). From germline, CDR1 is SGDLS and CDR2 YYNGEE. CDR3 length: 15 amino acids. Trimming removed 0 bases from V and 1 base from J, with 10 bases in between. The CDR3 spells CASSVAAQGNTEAFF. The CDR3 coding sequence is TGTGCCAGCAGCGTAGCGGCCCAGGGGAACACTGAAGCTTTCTTT.

The rearrangement uses TRBV9 and TRBJ2-2; TRBD2 agrees at 10 bases. The trim removed 2 bases at V and 3 bases at J, leaving 4 bases unmatched. The CDR3 spans 16 residues. Germline V gene sequence: CDR1 SGDLS, CDR2 YYNGEE. The CDR3 region has the DNA TGTGCCAGCAGCGTGACAGCGGGGGGGCACACCGGGGAGCTGTTTTTT. Its protein is CASSVTAGGHTGELFF.

The rearrangement joins TRBV2 to TRBJ2-6; D gene unclear. CDR1 is SNHLY and CDR2 is FYNNEI in the germline V gene. The CDR3 has 14 amino acids. The ends were cut back, 4 bases at V and 4 bases at J, with 8 bases in the middle. The CDR3 loop reads CASSGLQGANVLTF. CDR3 DNA: TGTGCCAGCAGTGGACTTCAGGGGGCCAACGTCCTGACTTTC.

The chain combines TRBV2 with TRBJ1-4, with D hard to call. V was shortened by 10 bases and J by 0 bases, with 12 bases between the two germline ends. Germline V gene sequence: CDR1 SNHLY, CDR2 FYNNEI. This CDR3 region has 14 residues. The CDR3 sequence is CATQPTTTNEKLFF. CDR3 DNA: TGTGCCACTCAGCCAACTACAACTAATGAAAAACTGTTTTTT.

The chain couples TRBV2 to TRBJ1-2; D gene ambiguous. This CDR3 has 9 residues. Germline V gene lookup returns CDR1 SNHLY and CDR2 FYNNEI. V was clipped by 10 bases and J by 4 bases, with 4 bases between them. The CDR3 here is CAISYGYTF. CDR3 in DNA: TGTGCCATCTCCTATGGCTACACCTTC.

CDR3 protein: CASSPPGYDFNEKLFF. The CDR3 nucleotides are TGCGCCAGCAGCCCCCCGGGTTATGATTTTAATGAAAAACTGTTTTTT. The chain combines TRBV5-1 with TRBJ1-4; D unresolved. In germline, CDR1 is SGHRS, CDR2 YFSETQ. The length of the CDR3 is 16 residues. V lost 4 bases and J 4 bases, leaving 17 bases between the germline ends.

This clone was detected only a few times. The J gene is TRBJ2-6, the V gene TRBV4-1, with D uncertain. Deletions cut 1 base from V and 0 bases from J, with 4 bases between. Looked up from germline, CDR1 is MGHRA and CDR2 is YSYEKL. The CDR3 covers 15 residues. The CDR3 bases are TGCGCCAGCAGCCAAGCAGGCTCTGGGGCCAACGTCCTGACTTTC. This encodes CASSQAGSGANVLTF.

The V gene is TRBV2, the J gene TRBJ2-5, with TRBD1 as a possible D gene (6 bases). The J call may not be correct, given that the DNA end is closer to TRBJ2-7. The length of the CDR3 is 12 residues. Germline values: CDR1 SNHLY, CDR2 FYNNEI. CDR3 nucleotide sequence: TGTGCCAGCAGGGGACAAGACTACGAGCAGTACTTC. Its translation is CASRGQDYEQYF.